These 7 T cell receptor beta chains share one sample of origin, sequenced in a study of memory CD4+ T cells and cytomegalovirus serostatus. Profiled with immunoSEQ multiplex PCR; TCRdb holds only in-frame clones, not every one. This sample carries tens of thousands of clones, approximately 78% of them seen once, and the ten largest clones take 0.77%. Single viable CD3+CD4+CD8-CD45RO+ cells were sorted as the memory CD4+ T cells. Input material: memory CD4+ T cells from blood. The receptors originated from an adult in good health and CMV-seronegative.

The CDR3 loop is CASAMGVQETQYF. CDR3 coding DNA: TGTGCCAGTGCCATGGGGGTCCAAGAGACCCAGTACTTC. The rearrangement uses TRBV2 and TRBJ2-5, with D perhaps assigned TRBD1 or TRBD2 (5 bases each). The CDR3 runs 13 residues. Per germline, CDR1 SNHLY and CDR2 FYNNEI. Trimming took off 9 bases at V and 1 base at J, with 12 bases between the two ends.

This clone was detected only a few times. V usage is TRBV5-1 and J usage is TRBJ1-2; TRBD1 matches at 8 bases. V shed 5 bases and J 3 bases; nucleotides not matched to a gene: 6. This CDR3 has 14 residues. The germline gives CDR1 SGHRS, CDR2 YFSETQ. CDR3 protein: CASRPGTGDYGYTF. The CDR3 nucleotides are TGCGCCAGCAGACCCGGGACAGGAGACTATGGCTACACCTTC. Full variable domain (outside the CDR3, taken from reference TRBV5-1 and TRBJ1-2): KAGVTQTPRYLIKTRGQQVTLSCSPISGHRSVSWYQQTPGQGLQFLFEYFSETQRNKGNFPGRFSGRQFSNSRSEMNVSTLELGDSALYLCASRPGTGDYGYTFGSGTRLTVV.

This sequence joins TRBV18 and TRBJ1-3; no reliable D call. Trimming left V 3 bases short and J 0 bases short, with 9 bases between. Germline V CDR1 and CDR2: KGHSH, LQKENI. The CDR3 sequence is 15 residues long. In DNA, the CDR3 is TGTGCCAGCTCACCGACGGGGTCCTCTGGAAACACCATATATTTT. This sequence encodes CASSPTGSSGNTIYF.

Only a few counts were recorded for this clone. V is TRBV6-5 and J is TRBJ2-7, with D unclear. This CDR3 has 13 amino acids. CDR1 MNHEY and CDR2 SVGAGI come from the germline V gene. Trimming left V 5 bases short and J 2 bases short, with 10 bases between. The DNA of the CDR3 is TGTGCCAGCAGTCCCGGACCGACCTACGAGCAGTACTTC. Translation: CASSPGPTYEQYF.

The V and J genes are TRBV25-1 and TRBJ2-7; no clear D gene. CDR1 is MGHDK and CDR2 is SYGVNS in the germline V gene. The CDR3 extends over 13 amino acids. V was clipped by 10 bases and J by 3 bases, with 16 bases between them. The CDR3 is CATEESHGYEQYF. CDR3 bases: TGTGCCACCGAAGAGTCCCACGGCTACGAGCAGTACTTC.

The chain couples TRBV4-3 to TRBJ2-1, with TRBD1 matching 9 bases. Trimming cost V 2 bases and J 3 bases; bases outside gene matches: 5. The CDR3 is 16 amino acids. Germline V lookup: CDR1 LGHNA, CDR2 YSLEER. This chain's CDR3 is CASSQTRDRDYNEQFF. CDR3 bases: TGCGCCAGCAGCCAAACGAGGGACAGGGACTACAATGAGCAGTTCTTC.

The V call is TRBV5-1, the J call TRBJ1-4; weak D call: TRBD1 (6 bases). Trimming left V 3 bases short and J 8 bases short, with 17 bases between. Germline V gives CDR1 SGHRS, CDR2 YFSETQ. The CDR3 is 15 residues long. The CDR3 spells CASSSGSDSGEKLFF. CDR3 bases: TGCGCCAGCAGCTCCGGATCGGACAGTGGCGAAAAACTGTTTTTT.